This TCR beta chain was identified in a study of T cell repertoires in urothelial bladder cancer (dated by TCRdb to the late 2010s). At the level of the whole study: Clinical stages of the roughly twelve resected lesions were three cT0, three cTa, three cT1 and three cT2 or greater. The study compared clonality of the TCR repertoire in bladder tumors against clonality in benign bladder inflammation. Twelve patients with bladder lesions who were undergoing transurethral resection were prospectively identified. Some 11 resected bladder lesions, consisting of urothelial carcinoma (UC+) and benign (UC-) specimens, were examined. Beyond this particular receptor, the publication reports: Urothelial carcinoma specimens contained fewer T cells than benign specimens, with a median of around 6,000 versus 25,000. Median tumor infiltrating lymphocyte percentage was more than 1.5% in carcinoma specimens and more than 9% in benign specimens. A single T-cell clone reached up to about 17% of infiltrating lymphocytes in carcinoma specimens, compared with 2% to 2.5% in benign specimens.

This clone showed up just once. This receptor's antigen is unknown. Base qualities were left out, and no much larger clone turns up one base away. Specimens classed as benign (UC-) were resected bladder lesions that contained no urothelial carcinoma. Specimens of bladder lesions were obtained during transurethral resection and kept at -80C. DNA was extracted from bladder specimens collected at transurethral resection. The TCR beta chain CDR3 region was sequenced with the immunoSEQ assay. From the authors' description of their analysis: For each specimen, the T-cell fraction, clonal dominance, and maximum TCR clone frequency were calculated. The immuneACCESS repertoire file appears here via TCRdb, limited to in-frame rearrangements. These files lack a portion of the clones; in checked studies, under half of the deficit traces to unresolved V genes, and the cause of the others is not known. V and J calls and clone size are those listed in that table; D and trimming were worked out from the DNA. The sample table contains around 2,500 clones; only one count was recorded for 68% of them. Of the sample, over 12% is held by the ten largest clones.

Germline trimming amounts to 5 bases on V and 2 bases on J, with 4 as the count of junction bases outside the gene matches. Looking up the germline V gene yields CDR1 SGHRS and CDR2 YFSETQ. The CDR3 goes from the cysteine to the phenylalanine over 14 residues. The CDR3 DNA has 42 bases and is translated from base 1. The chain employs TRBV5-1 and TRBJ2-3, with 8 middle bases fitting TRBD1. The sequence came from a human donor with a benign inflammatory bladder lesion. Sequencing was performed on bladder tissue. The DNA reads TGCGCCAGCAGTCAGGGGGCGGCCACAGATACGCAGTATTTT. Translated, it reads CASSQGAATDTQYF.